Each of the 29 T cell receptor beta chains below was sequenced from the same sample in a study of blood T cell repertoires in COVID-19. Clones were read by immunoSEQ multiplex PCR, and TCRdb kept only the in-frame ones, dropping some. The table shows 150,000 or so clones, with 65% to 85% occurring only once. The sample was peripheral blood. The receptors originated from a woman in her sixties or seventies with acute or convalescent COVID-19.

This clone has just one count. The rearrangement joins TRBV10-1 to TRBJ2-7, with TRBD1 matching over 7 bases. This CDR3 is built from 18 residues. CDR1 and CDR2 (germline): WNHNN, SYGVQD (reference sequence). With 6 bases clipped from V and 2 bases from J, the junction kept 19 bases outside the gene matches. The CDR3 coding sequence is TGCGCCAGCAGGAGGGAAGGCGACAGGGCCGAGGGCACCTACGAGCAGTACTTC. Residues: CASRREGDRAEGTYEQYF.

The chain combines TRBV7-9 with TRBJ2-1, with no clear D. Trimming took off 5 bases at V and 3 bases at J, with 14 bases between the two ends. The CDR3 has 15 amino acids. Germline lookup yields CDR1 SEHNR and CDR2 FQNEAQ (reference sequence). The CDR3 DNA is TGTGCCAGCAGCCCCGAGAATCTCGTCTACAATGAGCAGTTCTTC. Protein: CASSPENLVYNEQFF.

V gene TRBV6-5 combines with J gene TRBJ1-4, with D unresolved. The CDR3 has 14 amino acids. The V end lost 4 bases, the J end lost 8 bases, and 14 bases lay between the germline ends. Germline assignment: CDR1 MNHEY and CDR2 SVGAGI. CDR3 coding DNA: TGTGCCAGCAGTTCCCGGGAGGGCTCCGAAAAACTGTTTTTT. Residues: CASSSREGSEKLFF.

This clone has only one observation. This chain uses TRBV6-2 or TRBV6-3 with TRBJ2-2; possible D gene TRBD2, 6 bases. The V gene's germline CDR1 is MNHEY and CDR2 SVGEGT. The CDR3 has 16 residues. The ends were cut back, 2 bases at V and 2 bases at J, with 12 bases in the middle. The chain's CDR3 is CASSYGGTGNTGELFF. The CDR3 region has the DNA TGTGCCAGCAGTTACGGGGGGACCGGCAACACCGGGGAGCTGTTTTTT.

A single count supports this clone. In DNA, the CDR3 is TGTGCCAGTAGTATCTCCGGGACTAGCCTTGAGACCCAGTACTTC. It is translated as CASSISGTSLETQYF. The genes are TRBV19 and TRBJ2-5; 9 bases align to TRBD2. This CDR3 spans 15 amino acids. Germline V lookup: CDR1 LNHDA, CDR2 SQIVND (reference sequence). J lost 5 bases, V lost 3 bases, and 7 bases had no gene match.

The J gene is TRBJ2-2, the V gene TRBV7-3, with D possibly matching TRBD2 (7 bases). Germline CDR1 and CDR2: SGHTA and FQGTGA. The ends were cut back, 2 bases at V and 1 base at J, with 14 bases in the middle. The CDR3 has 17 amino acids. CDR3 residues: CASSLGTTGKNTGELFF. CDR3 bases: TGTGCCAGCAGCTTAGGGACTACAGGGAAGAACACCGGGGAGCTGTTTTTT.

The chain combines TRBV18 with TRBJ1-5, with D unresolved. Germline CDR1 reads KGHSH; CDR2 reads LQKENI. CDR3 length equals 14 residues. V lost 5 bases and J lost 4, with 12 bases in between. The CDR3: CASSNGLQNQPQHF. The CDR3, as DNA: TGTGCCAGCTCAAACGGACTCCAGAATCAGCCCCAGCATTTT.

The rearrangement joins TRBV15 to TRBJ1-1, with a possible D match to TRBD1 (5 bases). Germline assignment: CDR1 LNHNV and CDR2 YYDKDF (reference sequence). The CDR3 loop spans 12 amino acids. The V end lost 0 bases, the J end lost 11 bases, and 10 bases lay between the germline ends. Here the CDR3 DNA reads TGTGCCACCAGCAGAGAGGGGCGAAGTGCTTTCTTT. Its translation: CATSREGRSAFF.

The chain has TRBV3-1 (or the pseudogene TRBV3-2) and TRBJ1-2; 11 bases are a match to TRBD1. This CDR3 has 15 amino acids. V shed 6 bases and J 8 bases; nucleotides not matched to a gene: 11. Germline V gene sequence: CDR1 LGHDT, CDR2 YNNKEL (reference sequence). The chain's CDR3 is CASSFDGQGAGGYTF. The CDR3 nucleotides are TGTGCCAGCAGTTTCGACGGACAGGGGGCAGGGGGCTACACCTTC.

In its sample, this clone was seen once. The DNA of the CDR3 is TGCAGTGCTAGTTATTACCCAGGGACTAGCGGGGGGGCGAAGGATGATGAGCAGTTCTTC. Protein: CSASYYPGTSGGAKDDEQFF. The rearrangement uses TRBV20-1 and TRBJ2-1, with TRBD2 identical over 16 bases. V was pared by 3 bases and J by 8 bases, with 19 bases of the junction left unmatched. Germline lookup yields CDR1 DFQATT and CDR2 SNEGSKA (reference sequence). The CDR3 spans 20 residues.

The chain combines TRBV5-4 with TRBJ2-7; tentatively, D is TRBD1 (6 bases). Germline V gene data show CDR1 as SGHNT and CDR2 as YYREEE (reference sequence). This CDR3 comprises 14 residues. V was cut by 4 bases and J by 4 bases, with 15 bases left in between. CDR3 protein: CASSDQGNFYEQYF. CDR3 nucleotide sequence: TGTGCCAGCAGCGATCAGGGGAACTTTTACGAGCAGTACTTC.

In DNA, the CDR3 is TGTGCCAGCAGACCCCCTACAGGATATAATTCACCCCTCCACTTT. Translation: CASRPPTGYNSPLHF. The rearrangement links TRBV7-2 to TRBJ1-6; maybe TRBD1 (5 bases). The CDR3 runs to 15 residues. Germline CDR1 is SGHTA and CDR2 is FQGNSA. Trimming removed 6 bases from V and 4 bases from J, with 13 bases in between.

The V call is TRBV7-2, the J call TRBJ1-6; the match to TRBD1 covers 9 bases. With V trimmed by 1 base and J by 15 bases, 10 bases remained unmatched. Germline CDR1 is SGHTA and CDR2 is FQGNSA. The CDR3 consists of 15 residues. The CDR3 DNA follows: TGTGCCAGCAGCTTAGAGGGGACAGGGCAGCGGGGCCTCCACTTT. This encodes CASSLEGTGQRGLHF.

This clone was observed a handful of times. This sequence joins TRBV5-1 and TRBJ2-2; 9 bases agree with TRBD1. Losses at the gene ends were 5 bases for V and 5 bases for J; bases not matched to a gene: 7. From germline, CDR1 is SGHRS and CDR2 YFSETQ. CDR3 size: 15 residues. The DNA of the CDR3 is TGCGCCAGCAGATCCGGACAGGGGCGAACCGGGGAGCTGTTTTTT. Translation: CASRSGQGRTGELFF.

This clone was recorded once. The chain joins TRBV2 to TRBJ2-5; 7 bases agree with TRBD1. The germline CDR1 and CDR2 sequences are SNHLY and FYNNEI. The V segment lost 11 bases and the J segment 3 bases; nucleotides outside the gene matches: 6. The CDR3 has 12 residues. Here the CDR3 DNA reads TGTGCCCACCAGGGGGACGAAGAGACCCAGTACTTC. Its translation is CAHQGDEETQYF.

This chain joins TRBV5-6 and TRBJ2-3, with 10 bases matching TRBD2. Germline lookup yields CDR1 SGHDT and CDR2 YYEEEE. CDR3 length equals 16 residues. V shed 4 bases and J 3 bases; nucleotides not matched to a gene: 8. CDR3 region: CASSPLGAGGTDTQYF. As DNA, the CDR3 is TGTGCCAGCAGCCCCTTAGGAGCGGGGGGGACAGATACGCAGTATTTT.

The rearrangement joins TRBV3-1 (or the pseudogene TRBV3-2) to TRBJ2-5; 7 nucleotides agree with TRBD2. The junction had 6 bases not matched to a gene; V was cut back by 7 bases and J by 1 base. CDR1 is LGHDT, CDR2 YNNKEL, per germline (reference sequence). The CDR3 sequence is 14 residues long. This chain's CDR3 is CASTPAGVQETQYF. DNA of the CDR3: TGTGCCAGCACCCCCGCGGGGGTCCAAGAGACCCAGTACTTC.

This chain joins TRBV24-1 and TRBJ2-3; TRBD2 matches 11 bases. Trimming at V came to 3 bases and at J to 4 bases, leaving 2 bases not matched to a gene. There are 15 residues in the CDR3. Germline-derived CDR1 and CDR2 are KGHDR and SFDVKD. CDR3 loop: CATSDGTSGADTQYF. The CDR3 DNA follows: TGTGCCACCAGTGATGGGACTAGCGGAGCAGATACGCAGTATTTT.

The CDR3 DNA sequence: TGTGCCTGGACAGGGGGATACGAAAAACTGTTTTTT. It yields the protein CAWTGGYEKLFF. This rearrangement joins TRBV30 to TRBJ1-4; TRBD1 agrees at 7 bases. The V segment lost 4 bases and the J segment 8 bases; nucleotides outside the gene matches: 4. The CDR3 runs to 12 residues. CDR1 is GTSNPN, CDR2 SVGIG, per germline (reference sequence).

This clone was seen once. The chain employs TRBV24-1 and TRBJ1-2, with D perhaps matching TRBD1 (6 bases). Trimming removed 2 bases from V and 5 bases from J, with 14 bases in between. The CDR3 has 15 amino acids. Looked up from germline, CDR1 is KGHDR and CDR2 is SFDVKD. The CDR3 nucleotides read TGTGCCACCAGTGATTCCTCACAGGGACGGTATGGCTACACCTTC. Amino acid sequence: CATSDSSQGRYGYTF.

This chain joins TRBV30 and TRBJ1-2, with 8 bases aligning to TRBD1. The junction had 7 bases not matched to a gene; V was cut back by 3 bases and J by 4 bases. Germline assignment: CDR1 GTSNPN and CDR2 SVGIG (reference sequence). The CDR3 totals 14 residues. The CDR3 DNA follows: TGTGCCTGGAGATCCGGGACAGGCAGCTATGGCTACACCTTC. Encoded protein: CAWRSGTGSYGYTF.

The chain joins TRBV20-1 to TRBJ2-5; possibly TRBD1 for D (6 bases). V shed 3 bases and J shed 1 base, with 9 bases lying between them. The CDR3 is made up of 13 amino acids. Per germline, CDR1 DFQATT and CDR2 SNEGSKA (reference sequence). CDR3 protein: CSASRGSQETQYF. The CDR3 region has the DNA TGCAGTGCTAGTAGGGGGTCCCAAGAGACCCAGTACTTC.

The genes are TRBV25-1 and TRBJ1-2, with D tentatively TRBD1 (6 bases). The V gene lost 6 bases and the J gene lost 1 base, with 12 bases spanning the gap. CDR3 size: 14 residues. Germline values: CDR1 MGHDK, CDR2 SYGVNS. Here the CDR3 reads CASSPTGNNYGYTF. The CDR3 DNA follows: TGTGCCAGCAGCCCTACAGGGAATAACTATGGCTACACCTTC.

The chain combines TRBV7-8 with TRBJ2-5; possibly TRBD1 for D (6 bases). Trimming cost V 5 bases and J 2 bases, with 12 bases left between them. CDR1 and CDR2 from the germline V gene are SGHVS and FQNEAQ. CDR3 length equals 14 residues. CDR3 region: CASSRAGQQETQYF. CDR3 in DNA: TGTGCCAGCAGCCGAGCTGGACAGCAAGAGACCCAGTACTTC.

The chain carries TRBV15 and TRBJ1-3; TRBD1 aligns across 12 bases. Trimming cost V 4 bases and J 4 bases; bases outside gene matches: 5. CDR1 LNHNV and CDR2 YYDKDF come from the germline V gene (reference sequence). The CDR3 is 16 residues long. For the CDR3, the DNA is TGTGCCACCAGCAACCGGGACAGGGGGCCAGGAAACACCATATATTTT. It codes for CATSNRDRGPGNTIYF.

This rearrangement joins TRBV6-1 to TRBJ1-2; tentatively, D is TRBD1 (6 bases). The V gene's germline CDR1 is MNHNS and CDR2 SASEGT. Between the trimmed V and J ends, which lost 4 bases and 0 bases, there was a span of 15 bases. The CDR3 extends over 16 amino acids. CDR3: CASSVGTGSPNYGYTF. The DNA for the CDR3 is TGTGCCAGCAGTGTTGGTACAGGGTCCCCTAACTATGGCTACACCTTC.

The genes are TRBV7-2 and TRBJ2-1; possibly TRBD2 for D (6 bases). Germline-derived CDR1 and CDR2 are SGHTA and FQGNSA. Trimming took off 4 bases at V and 11 bases at J, with 9 bases between the two ends. This CDR3 has 11 residues. The CDR3 bases are TGTGCCAGCAGCTCCGGACTAAAGCAGTTCTTC. This translates into CASSSGLKQFF.

This clone was detected a few times. V and J are TRBV7-9 and TRBJ1-1; the D is unclear. Per the germline V gene, CDR1 is SEHNR and CDR2 is FQNEAQ (reference sequence). Trimming took off 0 bases at V and 4 bases at J, with 9 bases between the two ends. The CDR3 length is 14 residues. The CDR3 DNA follows: TGTGCCAGCAGCTTAGCTCCACCGAGCACTGAAGCTTTCTTT. This gives the protein CASSLAPPSTEAFF.

The chain employs TRBV19 and TRBJ1-5; 9 bases are shared with TRBD1. The CDR3 runs 15 residues. V was pared by 10 bases and J by 3 bases, with 10 bases of the junction left unmatched. Germline V gene lookup returns CDR1 LNHDA and CDR2 SQIVND (reference sequence). DNA for the CDR3: TGTGCCACCGCGGGACAGGGTTTGGACAATCAGCCCCAGCATTTT. Residues: CATAGQGLDNQPQHF.